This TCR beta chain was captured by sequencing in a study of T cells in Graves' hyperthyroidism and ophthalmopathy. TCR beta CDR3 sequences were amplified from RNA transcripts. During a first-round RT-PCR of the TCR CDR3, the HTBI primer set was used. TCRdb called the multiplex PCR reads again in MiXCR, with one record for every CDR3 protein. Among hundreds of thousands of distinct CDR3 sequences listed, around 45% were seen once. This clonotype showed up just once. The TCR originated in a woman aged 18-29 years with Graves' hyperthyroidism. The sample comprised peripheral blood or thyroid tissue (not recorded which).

The CDR3 nucleotides read TGTGCCATCAGTGAGTCGACCAGGGGTACTCACGAGCAGTACTTC. It specifies CAISESTRGTHEQYF. The rearrangement joins TRBV10-3 to TRBJ2-7; the D gene is possibly TRBD1 (6 bases). This CDR3 has 15 residues. Trimming left V 0 bases short and J 5 bases short, with 14 bases between. Germline assignment: CDR1 ENHRY and CDR2 SYGVKD.